Listed below are T cell receptor beta chains from one sample, sequenced in a study. The data were produced by immunoSEQ multiplex PCR, yet TCRdb's version contains in-frame clones alone and is incomplete. The top ten hold roughly 4% of the sample, which has 60,000 to 85,000 clones, about 94% seen once. The sequenced material came from PBMCs. The receptors originated from a man aged 40-50 years with rheumatoid arthritis. Both conserved end residues are part of each CDR3. A D gene is named only where the DNA matches it firmly. A clone size is listed for some rows: how often the clone was seen (once, few, many), or a class if it is expanded.

-,-,TRBV11-3,TRBJ1-1,TGTGCCAGCAGCGAAGAGTCGGGGGCTGAAGCTTTCTTT,CASSEESGAEAFF
-,-,TRBV5-1,TRBJ1-5,TGCGCCAGCAGCTTGGGGGATTATAGCAATCAGCCCCAGCATTTT,CASSLGDYSNQPQHF
-,once,TRBV15,TRBJ1-2,TGTGCCACCAGCAGTGATGTTAGGTGGTATGGCTACACCTTC,CATSSDVRWYGYTF
-,-,TRBV3-1/TRBV3-2,TRBJ2-7,TGTGCCAGCAGCCAAGCACGGGAGACTGCCTACGAGCAGTACTTC,CASSQARETAYEQYF
-,-,TRBV15,TRBJ1-1,TGTGCCACCAGCCCACTTTGGGGGGGTGGACAGATCGGGAACACTGAAGCTTTCTTT,CATSPLWGGGQIGNTEAFF
-,-,TRBV28,TRBJ2-7,TGTGCCAGCAGTCCCCCCCGGGTTATACAGACCGCCTACGAGCAGTACTTC,CASSPPRVIQTAYEQYF
-,once,TRBV5-6,TRBJ1-4,TGTGCCAGCAGCCCGAAGAGTTTCCTTAATGAAAAACTGTTTTTT,CASSPKSFLNEKLFF
-,-,TRBV28,TRBJ1-1,TGTGCCAGCAGTTTTGGTGTTGAAGCTTTCTTT,CASSFGVEAFF
-,-,TRBV4-3,TRBJ2-3,TGCGCCAGCAGCCAAGGGGTGGGGAACAACCCAGATACGCAGTATTTT,CASSQGVGNNPDTQYF
-,-,TRBV3-1/TRBV3-2,TRBJ1-6,TGTGCCAGCAGCCAAGATCAGGGTTATAATTCACCCCTCCACTTT,CASSQDQGYNSPLHF
-,-,TRBV5-1,TRBJ1-6,TGCGCCAGCAGCCGGGGTCGGGGAGAGGTTAATTCACCCCTCCACTTT,CASSRGRGEVNSPLHF
TRBD2,-,TRBV3-1/TRBV3-2,TRBJ2-1,TGTGCCAGCAGCCAAGACGGCCTAGCGGGGATCAGGGAGCAGTTCTTC,CASSQDGLAGIREQFF
-,-,TRBV10-2,TRBJ1-5,TGCGCCAGCAGTGACTTTAGCGGAACAGGGTCTCCGCATTTT,CASSDFSGTGSPHF
-,-,TRBV12-3/TRBV12-4,TRBJ1-4,TGTGCCAGCAGTTTGGTAGGGGACGCAAAACTGTTTTTT,CASSLVGDAKLFF
-,-,TRBV3-1/TRBV3-2,TRBJ1-1,TGTGCCAGCAGCCGGGACTGGAACACTGAAGCTTTCTTT,CASSRDWNTEAFF
TRBD1,-,TRBV7-2,TRBJ1-5,TGTGCCAGCAGCTGGACGGGACAGACTAATCAGCCCCAGCATTTT,CASSWTGQTNQPQHF
-,-,TRBV5-8,TRBJ2-1,TGTGCCAGCAGCTTGCCTCCCTCCGGTGGGGCGGATGAGCAGTTCTTC,CASSLPPSGGADEQFF
-,-,TRBV13,TRBJ1-2,TGTGCCAGCAGCTTAGACGGGTCTAACTATGGCTACACCTTC,CASSLDGSNYGYTF
-,-,TRBV6-5,TRBJ2-7,TGTGCCAGCACCACACACCTTGGACAGATGGAGCAGTACTTC,CASTTHLGQMEQYF
TRBD1,-,TRBV3-1/TRBV3-2,TRBJ2-3,TGTGCCAGCAGCCAGGACAGGGGGTTGACAGATACGCAGTATTTT,CASSQDRGLTDTQYF
-,-,TRBV2,TRBJ1-1,TGTGCCAGCAGTACTAGGACAGTTATGAACACTGAAGCTTTCTTT,CASSTRTVMNTEAFF
TRBD2,-,TRBV7-3,TRBJ2-5,TGTGCCAGCAGTACTACCGGACTAGCGGGAGAGACCCAGTACTTC,CASSTTGLAGETQYF
TRBD1,-,TRBV2,TRBJ2-2,TGTGCCAGCAGTCCAAGACAGGGGGGTTCGGCCGGGGAGCTGTTTTTT,CASSPRQGGSAGELFF
-,-,TRBV11-3,TRBJ2-7,TGTGCCAGCAGCTTAGCCCCTTCAGCCGAGGAGCAGTACTTC,CASSLAPSAEEQYF
-,-,TRBV29-1,TRBJ1-2,TGCAGCGTTTTGGGGGTTGGCTATGGCTACACCTTC,CSVLGVGYGYTF
-,-,TRBV24-1,TRBJ2-2,TGTGCCACCAGAAGCATAGGGGACACCGGGGAGCTGTTTTTT,CATRSIGDTGELFF
-,-,TRBV27,TRBJ2-3,TGTGCCAGCAGCCGGGTCCTGGAAAAGGGTACAGATACGCAGTATTTT,CASSRVLEKGTDTQYF
-,-,TRBV6-2/TRBV6-3,TRBJ2-1,TGTGCCAGCAGTTACTTAGGACCACCCAATGAGCAGTTCTTC,CASSYLGPPNEQFF
-,-,TRBV6-5,TRBJ2-1,TGTGCCAGCAGTTACTCTGAATTACAGGGTTGGAATGAGCAGTTCTTC,CASSYSELQGWNEQFF
-,-,TRBV6-5,TRBJ1-1,TGTGCCAGCACCGTACGGATGGACACTGAAGCTTTCTTT,CASTVRMDTEAFF
-,-,TRBV7-2,TRBJ2-7,TGTGCCAGCAGCTTAAGGACGGATCCGAGCTCCTACGAGCAGTACTTC,CASSLRTDPSSYEQYF
-,-,TRBV7-9,TRBJ2-5,TGTGCCAGCAGCTTAGCAGGGCTGCGAGAGACCCAGTACTTC,CASSLAGLRETQYF
TRBD1,once,TRBV7-9,TRBJ1-1,TGTGCCAGCAGCAAGACAGGGGGCACTGAAGCTTTCTTT,CASSKTGGTEAFF
-,-,TRBV19,TRBJ1-2,TGTGCCAGTAGTATCCCCCCTGGCTATGGCTACACCTTC,CASSIPPGYGYTF
-,-,TRBV6-4,TRBJ1-5,TGTGCCAGCAGTGAAGATTGGGGTAGCAATCAGCCCCAGCATTTT,CASSEDWGSNQPQHF
TRBD2,-,TRBV19,TRBJ2-1,TGTGCCAGTAGTTCGGGAGGTTACTCCTACAATGAGCAGTTCTTC,CASSSGGYSYNEQFF
-,-,TRBV10-3,TRBJ1-1,TGTGCCATCAGTGGCCGGGGCACTGAAGCTTTCTTT,CAISGRGTEAFF
TRBD1,-,TRBV19,TRBJ2-2,TGTGCCAGTAGTCCGTCCGGGACAGGGGTGACCGGGGAGCTGTTTTTT,CASSPSGTGVTGELFF
-,-,TRBV28,TRBJ1-2,TGTGCCAGCGGAGGGGGGGGCAACTATGGCTACACCTTC,CASGGGGNYGYTF
TRBD1,-,TRBV19,TRBJ2-7,TGTGCCAGTAGTTTCGGGACAGGGCCCTACGAGCAGTACTTC,CASSFGTGPYEQYF
-,-,TRBV11-3,TRBJ2-5,TGTGCCAGCAGCTTAAGACTGCAAGAGACCCAGTACTTC,CASSLRLQETQYF
TRBD1,-,TRBV5-1,TRBJ2-2,TGCGCCAGCAGCTTGGTACTCCTCGGGACAGGGGCCACCGGGGAGCTGTTTTTT,CASSLVLLGTGATGELFF
TRBD2,-,TRBV28,TRBJ2-1,TGTGCCAGCAGTTCGGGGACTATTTACAATGAGCAGTTCTTC,CASSSGTIYNEQFF
-,-,TRBV19,TRBJ2-1,TGTGCCAGTAGTATTAGGGGTTCGACCCAAAATGAGCAGTTCTTC,CASSIRGSTQNEQFF
TRBD1,-,TRBV9,TRBJ1-3,TGTGCCAGCAGCGCCGCCGGGACAGGGCTTGATGGAAACACCATATATTTT,CASSAAGTGLDGNTIYF
-,-,TRBV19,TRBJ1-2,TGTGCCAGTAGTATGGTCAGCTCTAACTATGGCTACACCTTC,CASSMVSSNYGYTF
-,-,TRBV18,TRBJ1-1,TGTGCCAGCTCAAGGGACACTGAAGCTTTCTTT,CASSRDTEAFF
-,-,TRBV7-2,TRBJ2-5,TGTGCCAGCAGCTTATTCGCGCGAGCGGGTTCAGGGGCCGTGACCCAGTACTTC,CASSLFARAGSGAVTQYF
TRBD1,-,TRBV10-3,TRBJ2-7,TGTGCCATCAGCTCCTCCGGGACAGCCTACGAGCAGTACTTC,CAISSSGTAYEQYF
TRBD1,-,TRBV5-4,TRBJ1-2,TGTGCCAGCAGCATATCAGGGGGAGGTGGCTACACCTTC,CASSISGGGGYTF
TRBD2,-,TRBV28,TRBJ2-7,TGTGCCAGCAGTGGAGGACTAGCGGGAGATAACGAGCAGTACTTC,CASSGGLAGDNEQYF
-,-,TRBV15,TRBJ2-7,TGTGCCACCAGCAGAGACCAGGGCTACGAGCAGTACTTC,CATSRDQGYEQYF
-,few,TRBV19,TRBJ1-6,TGTGCCAGTAAGGTACAGGCATCATGGGATTCACCCCTCCACTTT,CASKVQASWDSPLHF
-,-,TRBV5-1,TRBJ1-3,TGCGCCAGCAGCTTGGGACAGTCTCACTCTGGAAACACCATATATTTT,CASSLGQSHSGNTIYF
-,-,TRBV4-2,TRBJ2-7,TGTGCCAGCAGCCAAGATTGGTGGACGGGAGTCTTAGAGCAGTACTTC,CASSQDWWTGVLEQYF